Shown below are 32 T cell receptor beta chains from a single sample sequenced in a study of OX40 agonist ivuxolimab in advanced cancers. Some clones are missing from TCRdb's copy, which holds only in-frame ones; the method was immunoSEQ multiplex PCR. The sample yields about 60,000 clones, about 90% seen once. This specimen was CD4+ or CD8+ T cells sorted from blood, taken in a trial of the OX40 agonist ivuxolimab. The source is an adult with an advanced solid tumor such as melanoma, head and neck, liver or kidney cancer.

J is TRBJ2-2 and V is TRBV5-1; D not resolved. Trimming shortened V by 2 bases and J by 0 bases, and 11 bases separated the two germline ends. Germline values: CDR1 SGHRS, CDR2 YFSETQ. CDR3 length equals 16 residues. CDR3 protein: CASSFLAASNTGELFF. Here the CDR3 DNA reads TGCGCCAGCAGCTTCCTCGCGGCATCGAACACCGGGGAGCTGTTTTTT.

This chain uses TRBV7-2 with TRBJ2-7, with 8 bases fitting TRBD1. V gave up 2 bases and J gave up 5 bases; unmatched junction bases: 8. The CDR3 sequence is 15 residues long. Germline V gene lookup returns CDR1 SGHTA and CDR2 FQGNSA. In nucleotides, the CDR3 is TGTGCCAGCAGCTTAAAGAACAGGGGGAGCAACGAGCAGTACTTC. It translates to CASSLKNRGSNEQYF.

J is TRBJ2-3 and V is TRBV28; D gene uncertain. CDR3 length equals 14 residues. From germline, CDR1 is MDHEN and CDR2 SYDVKM. Trimming took 6 bases from V and 2 from J, leaving 12 bases between them. The CDR3 nucleotides read TGTGCCAGCAGAAACGACAAGTACACAGATACGCAGTATTTT. Amino acid sequence: CASRNDKYTDTQYF.

The rearrangement joins TRBV4-1 to TRBJ1-2; D perhaps matches TRBD1 (6 bases). The V gene lost 10 bases and the J gene lost 4 bases, with 16 bases spanning the gap. Germline CDR1 reads MGHRA; CDR2 reads YSYEKL. This CDR3 has 13 amino acids. This CDR3 is CANRAQEGYGYTF. CDR3 bases: TGCGCCAACAGGGCGCAGGAGGGCTATGGCTACACCTTC.

This clone was detected a few times. The chain couples TRBV5-1 to TRBJ2-3; D is possibly TRBD1 (6 bases). CDR1 and CDR2 from the germline V gene are SGHRS and YFSETQ. The CDR3 is made up of 15 amino acids. V lost 4 bases and J 0 bases, leaving 12 bases between the germline ends. CDR3 sequence: CASSPRTVSTDTQYF. CDR3 DNA: TGCGCCAGCAGCCCTAGGACAGTTAGCACAGATACGCAGTATTTT.

This chain connects TRBV9 to TRBJ2-1, with D possibly matching TRBD2 (6 bases). The CDR3 contains 17 residues. The V end was cut by 0 bases, the J end by 8 bases, with 21 bases between. Germline assignment: CDR1 SGDLS and CDR2 YYNGEE. CDR3 nucleotide sequence: TGTGCCAGCAGCGTAGAGGTCCGGGACTCGGGCTCTCATGAGCAGTTCTTC. Translation: CASSVEVRDSGSHEQFF.

V is TRBV7-2 and J is TRBJ1-4; D unresolved. Trimming removed 1 base from V and 4 bases from J, with 7 bases in between. From germline, CDR1 is SGHTA and CDR2 FQGNSA. The CDR3 is 14 residues long. The DNA for the CDR3 is TGTGCCAGCAGCTTAGGGCATATTAATGAAAAACTGTTTTTT. It yields the protein CASSLGHINEKLFF.

V is TRBV5-4 and J is TRBJ2-7; maybe TRBD2 (6 bases). Germline CDR1 and CDR2: SGHNT and YYREEE (reference sequence). Trimming took 2 bases from V and 2 from J, leaving 17 bases between them. The CDR3 contains 16 residues. The DNA of the CDR3 is TGTGCCAGCAGCTTACCTCCGGGAGTTGCCCCCTACGAGCAGTACTTC. Amino acid sequence: CASSLPPGVAPYEQYF.

The chain couples TRBV30 to TRBJ2-3, with TRBD2 matching over 11 bases. V was pared by 0 bases and J by 4 bases, with 6 bases of the junction left unmatched. In germline, CDR1 is GTSNPN, CDR2 SVGIG (reference sequence). The CDR3 consists of 16 residues. The CDR3 region is CAWSVITSGSADTQYF. The CDR3 nucleotides are TGTGCCTGGAGTGTAATTACTAGCGGGAGTGCAGATACGCAGTATTTT. The full variable domain, in which reference TRBV30 and TRBJ2-3 provide the parts outside the CDR3, is SQTIHQWPATLVQPVGSPLSLECTVEGTSNPNLYWYRQAAGRGLQLLFYSVGIGQISSEVPQNLSASRPQDRQFILSSKKLLLSDSGFYLCAWSVITSGSADTQYFGPGTRLTVL.

V usage is TRBV6-5 and J usage is TRBJ1-4; D gene uncertain. V shed 3 bases and J shed 7 bases, with 9 bases lying between them. Germline CDR1 and CDR2: MNHEY and SVGAGI. The CDR3 contains 13 residues. DNA for the CDR3: TGTGCCAGCAGTTATATGGGGAGTGAAAAACTGTTTTTT. It is translated as CASSYMGSEKLFF.

The J gene is TRBJ2-2, the V gene TRBV7-3; D unresolved. The V gene lost 5 bases and the J gene lost 0 bases, with 1 base spanning the gap. Germline-derived CDR1 and CDR2 are SGHTA and FQGTGA. This CDR3 contains 12 residues. CDR3 nucleotides: TGTGCCAGCAGCCCGAACACCGGGGAGCTGTTTTTT. Its protein is CASSPNTGELFF.

This chain joins TRBV9 and TRBJ2-1; TRBD2 matches 8 bases. J lost 1 base, V lost 3 bases, and 6 bases had no gene match. The CDR3 is made up of 16 amino acids. CDR1 and CDR2 from the germline V gene are SGDLS and YYNGEE. CDR3 loop: CASSATGTRSYNEQFF. CDR3 coding DNA: TGTGCCAGCAGCGCTACCGGGACTAGATCCTACAATGAGCAGTTCTTC. Drawing the rest from reference TRBV9 and TRBJ2-1, the complete variable domain is DSGVTQTPKHLITATGQRVTLRCSPRSGDLSVYWYQQSLDQGLQFLIQYYNGEERAKGNILERFSAQQFPDLHSELNLSSLELGDSALYFCASSATGTRSYNEQFFGPGTRLTVL.

J is TRBJ2-1 and V is TRBV21-1; the table names TRBD2, a call not compared with the DNA. TRBV21-1 is classified as a pseudogene. There are 18 residues in the CDR3. CDR3 sequence (DNA): TGTGCCAGCAGCAAGGCGGGACTAGCGGGAATTTCATGCAATGAGCAGTTCTTC. Translation gives CASSKAGLAGISCNEQFF.

The rearrangement uses TRBV6-6 and TRBJ2-5, with TRBD2 as a possible D gene (6 bases). V was cut by 4 bases and J by 4 bases, with 10 bases left in between. CDR3 length: 13 residues. Germline loops: CDR1 MNHNY, CDR2 SVGAGI (reference sequence). As DNA, the CDR3 is TGTGCCAGCAGTTCACAGCGGGTAGAGACCCAGTACTTC. Its protein product is CASSSQRVETQYF.

The chain joins TRBV7-6 to TRBJ2-5; D assignment may be TRBD1 or TRBD2 (5 bases each). Germline lookup yields CDR1 SGHVS and CDR2 FNYEAQ. Between the trimmed V and J ends, which lost 2 bases and 4 bases, there was a span of 14 bases. The CDR3 is 15 amino acids. DNA of the CDR3: TGTGCCAGCAGCTTATCCGGGGCGCCTAGAGAGACCCAGTACTTC. Its protein is CASSLSGAPRETQYF.

The V gene is TRBV11-2, the J gene TRBJ2-5; D remains ambiguous. CDR3 length equals 11 residues. V was cut by 1 base and J by 5 bases, with 2 bases left in between. Germline values: CDR1 SGHAT, CDR2 FQNNGV. The CDR3 nucleotides are TGTGCCAGCAGCTTAGGGGAGACCCAGTACTTC. This translates into CASSLGETQYF.

The V call is TRBV10-2, the J call TRBJ2-5, with D maybe TRBD2 (6 bases). Looked up from germline, CDR1 is WSHSY and CDR2 is SAAADI. The V end lost 5 bases, the J end lost 5 bases, and 18 bases lay between the germline ends. CDR3 length: 15 amino acids. The CDR3 sequence is CASSRTGTAGETQYF. The CDR3 DNA reads TGCGCCAGCAGTCGTACCGGGACGGCGGGGGAGACCCAGTACTTC.

This chain links TRBV7-2 with TRBJ2-5; TRBD2 is a possible D gene (6 bases). CDR3 length: 14 residues. Looked up from germline, CDR1 is SGHTA and CDR2 is FQGNSA. V gave up 4 bases and J gave up 5 bases, with 14 bases separating them. In DNA, the CDR3 is TGTGCCAGCAGCTCTTCGGCGGGGCGGGAGACCCAGTACTTC. Protein product: CASSSSAGRETQYF.

V and J are TRBV5-5 and TRBJ2-3; no clear D gene. There are 12 residues in the CDR3. Germline assignment: CDR1 SGHKS and CDR2 YYEKEE (reference sequence). Between the trimmed V and J ends, which lost 3 bases and 4 bases, there was a span of 6 bases. CDR3 bases: TGTGCCAGCAGCTCCATGGCAGATACGCAGTATTTT. This codes for CASSSMADTQYF.

This chain uses TRBV15 with TRBJ2-2, with D perhaps TRBD1 (5 bases). Germline V gives CDR1 LNHNV, CDR2 YYDKDF (reference sequence). Trimming pared 2 bases from V and 3 bases from J, leaving 13 bases between. CDR3 size: 16 residues. The CDR3 sequence: CATSRQQDRYTGELFF. CDR3 coding DNA: TGTGCCACCAGCAGACAACAGGACCGATACACCGGGGAGCTGTTTTTT. The complete variable domain, with remaining parts taken from reference TRBV15 and TRBJ2-2, reads DAMVIQNPRYQVTQFGKPVTLSCSQTLNHNVMYWYQQKSSQAPKLLFHYYDKDFNNEADTPDNFQSRRPNTSFCFLDIRSPGLGDTAMYLCATSRQQDRYTGELFFGEGSRLTVL.

This chain joins TRBV7-9 and TRBJ1-6; the D is unclear. Germline CDR1 is SEHNR and CDR2 is FQNEAQ (reference sequence). The CDR3 covers 14 residues. V lost 2 bases and J 7 bases, leaving 9 bases between the germline ends. CDR3 DNA sequence: TGTGCCAGCAGCTTAAACGGGCCCAATTCACCCCTCCACTTT. Amino acid sequence: CASSLNGPNSPLHF.

V gene TRBV7-2 combines with J gene TRBJ2-5; tentative D call: TRBD2 (6 bases). Per the germline V gene, CDR1 is SGHTA and CDR2 is FQGNSA. V was shortened by 0 bases and J by 5 bases, with 10 bases between the two germline ends. The CDR3 consists of 14 residues. The CDR3 loop reads CASSLALALETQYF. Here the CDR3 DNA reads TGTGCCAGCAGCTTAGCTCTAGCGTTGGAGACCCAGTACTTC. The complete variable domain, with remaining parts taken from reference TRBV7-2 and TRBJ2-5, reads GAGVSQSPSNKVTEKGKDVELRCDPISGHTALYWYRQSLGQGLEFLIYFQGNSAPDKSGLPSDRFSAERTGGSVSTLTIQRTQQEDSAVYLCASSLALALETQYFGPGTRLLVL.

The rearrangement uses TRBV28 and TRBJ2-5; the D gene is possibly TRBD1 (7 bases). The CDR3 covers 13 residues. The germline gives CDR1 MDHEN, CDR2 SYDVKM. The germline V and J ends were trimmed by 4 bases and 7 bases, with 13 bases remaining between them. CDR3 in DNA: TGTGCCAGCAGTTCCAGGGGGGAGACGACCCAGTACTTC. It specifies CASSSRGETTQYF.

The chain uses TRBV19 and TRBJ1-2; D possibly corresponds to TRBD1 (6 bases). This CDR3 is 16 amino acids long. V was trimmed by 7 bases and J by 6 bases, leaving 24 bases between them. The germline V gene has CDR1 LNHDA and CDR2 SQIVND (reference sequence). The CDR3 DNA reads as TGTGCCAGTACCGTTTCGACAGGAACCTCAGGAAATGGCTACACCTTC. Amino acid sequence: CASTVSTGTSGNGYTF. The entire variable domain, with the rest obtained from reference TRBV19 and TRBJ1-2, is as follows: DGGITQSPKYLFRKEGQNVTLSCEQNLNHDAMYWYRQDPGQGLRLIYYSQIVNDFQKGDIAEGYSVSREKKESFPLTVTSAQKNPTAFYLCASTVSTGTSGNGYTFGSGTRLTVV.

The V gene is TRBV19, the J gene TRBJ2-2; 7 bases line up with TRBD1. J gave up 5 bases and V 0 bases, and 0 bases lay outside the gene matches. The CDR3 covers 14 residues. In germline, CDR1 is LNHDA, CDR2 SQIVND (reference sequence). DNA for the CDR3: TGTGCCAGTAGTATAGAACAGGGGACCGGGGAGCTGTTTTTT. This encodes CASSIEQGTGELFF.

The V gene is TRBV10-1, the J gene TRBJ2-1, with no clear D. This CDR3 is built from 13 residues. Between the trimmed V and J ends, which lost 3 bases and 5 bases, there was a span of 8 bases. Germline CDR1 is WNHNN and CDR2 is SYGVQD (reference sequence). The CDR3 region has the DNA TGCGCCAGCAGTGAAAAAAAGAACAATGAGCAGTTCTTC. This gives the protein CASSEKKNNEQFF.

The chain has TRBV7-2 and TRBJ2-3; D unresolved. Germline assignment: CDR1 SGHTA and CDR2 FQGNSA. Trimming shortened V by 6 bases and J by 0 bases, and 7 bases separated the two germline ends. The CDR3 consists of 13 residues. Here the CDR3 DNA reads TGTGCCAGCAGAAAACCTAGCACAGATACGCAGTATTTT. The encoded protein is CASRKPSTDTQYF. The full variable domain, with the rest looked up from reference TRBV7-2 and TRBJ2-3, is GAGVSQSPSNKVTEKGKDVELRCDPISGHTALYWYRQSLGQGLEFLIYFQGNSAPDKSGLPSDRFSAERTGGSVSTLTIQRTQQEDSAVYLCASRKPSTDTQYFGPGTRLTVL.

The V gene is TRBV30, the J gene TRBJ1-4; a possible D gene is TRBD1 (5 bases). The germline gives CDR1 GTSNPN, CDR2 SVGIG (reference sequence). The V and J ends lost 7 bases and 1 base respectively, with 16 bases between them. The CDR3 spans 15 residues. In nucleotides, the CDR3 is TGTGCCTTCACTCGGGGGGGAGGAACTAATGAAAAACTGTTTTTT. Translation gives CAFTRGGGTNEKLFF.

The chain links TRBV28 to TRBJ1-3; D unresolved. Germline V gene data show CDR1 as MDHEN and CDR2 as SYDVKM. Trimming stripped 6 bases from V and 0 bases from J, with 9 bases between. The CDR3 has 14 residues. The CDR3: CASRGGGSGNTIYF. CDR3 in DNA: TGTGCCAGCAGGGGCGGCGGCTCTGGAAACACCATATATTTT.

J is TRBJ1-1 and V is TRBV10-3; TRBD1 matches 8 bases. V lost 4 bases, J lost 2 bases, and 3 bases stayed unmatched. The CDR3 runs to 14 residues. Germline V lookup: CDR1 ENHRY, CDR2 SYGVKD. The CDR3 here is CAISVAGGNTEAFF. CDR3 bases: TGTGCCATCAGTGTAGCAGGGGGCAACACTGAAGCTTTCTTT.

The CDR3 nucleotides are TGTGCCAGCAGCTTAGATCGGGGACGCGAGCAGTTCTTC. Translating gives CASSLDRGREQFF. The chain combines TRBV7-2 with TRBJ2-1; the D call may be TRBD1 or TRBD2 (5 bases each). The CDR3 has 13 amino acids. The germline gives CDR1 SGHTA, CDR2 FQGNSA. V gave up 1 base and J gave up 10 bases, with 11 bases separating them.

The chain has TRBV7-9 and TRBJ2-5, with 8 bases lining up with TRBD2. Trimming cost V 5 bases and J 2 bases; bases outside gene matches: 13. The CDR3 covers 17 residues. The germline V gene encodes CDR1 SEHNR and CDR2 FQNEAQ (reference sequence). CDR3 DNA: TGTGCCAGCAGCCTTCAACCCGCCGGGACTAGACAAGAGACCCAGTACTTC. It yields the protein CASSLQPAGTRQETQYF.